Detailed here is one T cell receptor (beta chain). What this receptor recognizes is not known. Base qualities are not at hand, and no much larger clone is one base apart. The sample is drawn from a study of shared clonotypes between healthy human individuals (dated by TCRdb to the early 2020s). About the study as a whole: A couple of women and a few men aged 18 to 49 years were included in the cohort. For each donor, three plates each were used for CD4 naive and CD4 memory, two plates were used for CD8 naive, and one plate was used for CD8 memory. To estimate repertoire size and how much clonotype sharing occurs between individuals, the study deeply sequenced the blood TCR repertoires of roughly 5 healthy adults. Between about 0.85 and 8.9 billion PBMCs per donor were obtained by leukapheresis. To increase sequencing depth and limit assay-specific biases, different laboratories used diverse techniques to prepare libraries and sequence TCR repertoires.

Using the deep immunoSEQ assay, TCR CDR3 regions were amplified from genomic DNA by multiplex PCR. Extracted genomic DNA from each cell subset was distributed evenly across all wells of several immunoSEQ 96-well plates, and each plate was treated as a replicate. For sorted subsets, about 210 ng of genomic DNA, equivalent to roughly 30,000 T cell genomes, went into each replicate PCR. Purified libraries were measured with a Qubit 3.0 fluorometer, size-checked on a Bioanalyzer 2100, and measured again with the KAPA Library Quantification kit. Every immunoSEQ 96-well plate was sequenced on a dedicated single-read 150-cycle Illumina NextSeq 550 flow cell. Under the source paper's analysis protocol: Because only junctional sequences without quality scores were contained in the immunoSEQ output, filtering matching that applied to full-length reads could not be performed. To assign V/J genes and CDR3, sequences were annotated using PyIR, a Python wrapper for IgBLAST v1.9, with IMGT germline references. Reads were removed for weak V/J assignments (E-value above 1e-6), missing CDR3, stop codons, out-of-frame junctions, or ambiguous translated residues. V3J clonotypes were defined as sequences sharing the same inferred V gene, J gene, and CDR3 amino acid sequence. The percentage overlap between two repertoires was calculated by dividing the number of shared unique clonotypes by the size of the smaller repertoire. Three approaches were used to assess repertoire richness: RTK rarefaction, the Chao1 estimator, and Recon v2.1 estimates of unobserved clonotypes. For all TCRbeta clonotypes obtained by the gDNA method from four donors, generation probabilities were computed with OLGA. TCRdb holds this immuneACCESS table with in-frame rearrangements only. Some clones are missing; in checked studies, unresolved V genes explain under half, and the rest has no known cause. V, J and clone size derive from that table, while D and trimming were established from the DNA sequence. The sample table holds millions of clones, of which roughly 95% were seen once. The ten largest clones capture more than 0.1% of the sample.

The paper as a whole reports these results and caveats: Larger estimated clonotype richness was generally found for naive subsets than for memory subsets. Incomplete sequencing was indicated by rarefaction of sorted-subset datasets, despite the large sequencing depth. Sharing across several donors was observed for around 5% of naive CD4, less than 4% of naive CD8, roughly 2.4% of memory CD4, and about 0.4% of memory CD8 clonotypes. Pairwise subsampling indicated that sequencing depth was expected to affect the degree of clonotype sharing among donors. The small number of donors limited the genetic and exposure-history diversity represented. Sampling was limited to blood, and TCR repertoires in tissue likely differ from TCR repertoires in blood. Compared with non-shared clonotypes, clonotypes shared by all four sorted-subset donors had higher generation probabilities.

Reading the germline V gene gives CDR1 MDHEN and CDR2 SYDVKM. The V end loses 3 bases and the J end loses 0 bases, and a stretch of 9 bases separates them. The CDR3 holds 15 amino acids from the cysteine to the phenylalanine. Kept here is only the CDR3 DNA, which spans 45 bases and is read in frame from base 1. Donors were healthy HIV-negative adults with no recently reported acute infections or vaccinations. Every donor was a Caucasian adult residing in Nashville, Tennessee, USA. CD4+ T cells were enriched by magnetic negative selection; naive cells were then positively selected on CD45RA, and the negative fraction formed the memory subset. Blood was obtained by leukapheresis, after which PBMCs were separated by Ficoll-Histopaque density gradient centrifugation and cryopreserved in liquid nitrogen vapor phase. Analytical flow cytometry was used to check the purity and quantity of each magnetically sorted T cell population. Each sorted fraction had its genomic DNA isolated and then quantified by UV absorbance on a Nanodrop 2000c.

The V and J segments used are TRBV28 and TRBJ1-5; the D gene lacks a confident call. The sequence was obtained from a man aged 18 to 35 in good health. Sequences were obtained from naive CD4+ T cells sorted from blood. The cell subset or site tag for this specimen amounts to: CD45RA+ positively selected. The CDR3 amino acid sequence is: CASSLRINSNQPQHF. DNA sequence: TGTGCCAGCAGTTTGAGGATTAATAGCAATCAGCCCCAGCATTTT. The full variable domain, with segments outside the CDR3 supplied by the reference TRBV28 and TRBJ1-5 proteins, appears as DVKVTQSSRYLVKRTGEKVFLECVQDMDHENMFWYRQDPGLGLRLIYFSYDVKMKEKGDIPEGYSVSREKKERFSLILESASTNQTSMYLCASSLRINSNQPQHFGDGTRLSIL.